These 18 T cell receptor beta chains were sequenced from one sample in a study of circulating and synovial CD4+ cells in juvenile arthritis. Sequencing used immunoSEQ multiplex PCR; TCRdb keeps in-frame clones, though not all of them. The data contain just over 35,000 clones, over 85% of them singletons. Sequences were obtained from CD4+ T cells from blood. The receptors here all came from a human donor with juvenile idiopathic arthritis.

J is TRBJ2-7 and V is TRBV7-9; possibly TRBD1 for D (6 bases). Trimming stripped 4 bases from V and 9 bases from J, with 25 bases between. The CDR3 runs 16 residues. Germline-derived CDR1 and CDR2 are SEHNR and FQNEAQ (reference sequence). The CDR3 DNA sequence: TGTGCCAGCAGCTCCGCCACGACAGGAGCTTCCTATGGGCAGTACTTC. Translation: CASSSATTGASYGQYF.

A few counts support this clone. The chain joins TRBV19 to TRBJ1-4, with TRBD1 matching 7 bases. CDR1 LNHDA and CDR2 SQIVND come from the germline V gene (reference sequence). The CDR3 loop spans 18 amino acids. V gave up 2 bases and J gave up 0 bases; unmatched junction bases: 9. The CDR3 sequence is CASSIQGQSTATNEKLFF. CDR3 nucleotide sequence: TGTGCCAGTAGTATACAGGGACAGAGTACTGCAACTAATGAAAAACTGTTTTTT.

The J gene is TRBJ1-2, the V gene TRBV19, with D unclear. Germline CDR1 and CDR2: LNHDA and SQIVND (reference sequence). The CDR3 covers 14 residues. Deletions cut 1 base from V and 5 bases from J, with 11 bases between. CDR3 sequence: CASSIGGVKYGYTF. The CDR3 DNA reads as TGTGCCAGTAGTATAGGGGGAGTGAAGTATGGCTACACCTTC.

This chain links TRBV4-1 with TRBJ2-3; 9 bases are shared with TRBD2. V was clipped by 5 bases and J by 2 bases; unmatched bases: 8. Germline V gene sequence: CDR1 MGHRA, CDR2 YSYEKL. The CDR3 spans 16 residues. This CDR3 reads CASSYLIAGATDTQYF. The CDR3 bases are TGCGCCAGCAGCTACTTAATAGCGGGGGCCACAGATACGCAGTATTTT.

The V gene is TRBV2, the J gene TRBJ1-1; D is undetermined. The CDR3 runs 13 residues. The V and J ends lost 5 bases and 1 base respectively, with 8 bases between them. Germline CDR1 reads SNHLY; CDR2 reads FYNNEI. The CDR3 sequence is CASSIDKNTEAFF. CDR3 sequence (DNA): TGTGCCAGCAGTATTGACAAGAACACTGAAGCTTTCTTT.

This rearrangement joins TRBV5-1 to TRBJ2-6; 9 bases are a match to TRBD1. V lost 2 bases to trimming and J lost 2 bases; unmatched junction nucleotides: 2. Germline V CDR1 and CDR2: SGHRS, YFSETQ. CDR3 size: 16 residues. CDR3 sequence: CASSLTGGTGANVLTF. CDR3 in DNA: TGCGCCAGCAGCTTAACAGGGGGCACTGGGGCCAACGTCCTGACTTTC.

As regards this clone: The same CDR3 also results from other DNA sequences found in this sample. This chain joins TRBV7-2 and TRBJ1-6; 7 positions match TRBD1. This CDR3 is 14 amino acids long. The germline V gene has CDR1 SGHTA and CDR2 FQGNSA. Losses at the gene ends were 1 base for V and 8 bases for J; bases not matched to a gene: 2. The CDR3 coding sequence is TGTGCCAGCAGCTTAGACAGGGGCCATTCACCCCTCCACTTT. This codes for CASSLDRGHSPLHF. The full variable domain, rest sourced from reference TRBV7-2 and TRBJ1-6, is GAGVSQSPSNKVTEKGKDVELRCDPISGHTALYWYRQSLGQGLEFLIYFQGNSAPDKSGLPSDRFSAERTGGSVSTLTIQRTQQEDSAVYLCASSLDRGHSPLHFGNGTRLTVT.

The V call is TRBV4-2, the J call TRBJ2-5; the D gene is possibly TRBD1 (5 bases). The closer fit of TRBJ2-7 to the DNA end suggests the J call may be wrong. The CDR3 length is 18 residues. Germline lookup yields CDR1 LGHNA and CDR2 YNFKEQ. The CDR3 loop is CASSARGETDLVVDEQYF. The CDR3 DNA reads as TGTGCCAGCAGCGCCCGTGGAGAGACAGACTTGGTCGTCGACGAGCAGTACTTC.

The chain carries TRBV19 and TRBJ2-7; maybe TRBD1 (6 bases). The CDR3 is 15 residues long. V was shortened by 5 bases and J by 0 bases, with 14 bases between the two germline ends. CDR1 and CDR2 (germline): LNHDA, SQIVND (reference sequence). DNA for the CDR3: TGTGCCAGTAGTGACCGCCGGGACATCTCCTACGAGCAGTACTTC. Translation: CASSDRRDISYEQYF.

V usage is TRBV6-1 and J usage is TRBJ1-5; D gene unclear. This CDR3 spans 13 amino acids. Trimming took off 1 base at V and 14 bases at J, with 15 bases between the two ends. From germline, CDR1 is MNHNS and CDR2 SASEGT. DNA for the CDR3: TGTGCCAGCAGTGAAGGACCTGGAGGGAGGGAGCATTTT. This translates into CASSEGPGGREHF.

This clone showed up just a few times. The gene calls are TRBV18 and TRBJ2-4; TRBD1 matches at 7 bases. CDR1 and CDR2 (germline): KGHSH, LQKENI. With 2 bases clipped from V and 5 bases from J, the junction kept 6 bases outside the gene matches. The CDR3 totals 15 residues. Here the CDR3 reads CASSPNRGSQNIQYF. The DNA for the CDR3 is TGTGCCAGCTCACCAAACAGGGGCTCTCAAAACATTCAGTACTTC. The entire variable domain, with the rest obtained from reference TRBV18 and TRBJ2-4, is as follows: NAGVMQNPRHLVRRRGQEARLRCSPMKGHSHVYWYRQLPEEGLKFMVYLQKENIIDESGMPKERFSAEFPKEGPSILRIQQVVRGDSAAYFCASSPNRGSQNIQYFGAGTRLSVL.

The chain combines TRBV14 with TRBJ2-3; D uncertain. Germline CDR1 and CDR2: SGHDN and FVKESK. This CDR3 has 11 residues. The V end was cut by 5 bases, the J end by 6 bases, with 6 bases between. DNA for the CDR3: TGTGCCAGCAGCTTTCTTGATACGCAGTATTTT. Residues: CASSFLDTQYF. Full variable domain (rest looked up from reference TRBV14 and TRBJ2-3): EAGVTQFPSHSVIEKGQTVTLRCDPISGHDNLYWYRRVMGKEIKFLLHFVKESKQDESGMPNNRFLAERTGGTYSTLKVQPAELEDSGVYFCASSFLDTQYFGPGTRLTVL.

The chain carries TRBV5-1 and TRBJ2-3; 12 bases line up with TRBD2. CDR1 SGHRS and CDR2 YFSETQ come from the germline V gene. The CDR3 is 16 residues long. The junction had 8 bases not matched to a gene; V was cut back by 4 bases and J by 5 bases. The CDR3 sequence: CASSAGLAGPGDTQYF. Here the CDR3 DNA reads TGCGCCAGCAGCGCAGGACTAGCGGGGCCGGGAGATACGCAGTATTTT.

This rearrangement joins TRBV23-1 to TRBJ2-7; D gene unclear. TRBV23-1 is known as an ORF, though its function is uncertain. V gave up 0 bases and J gave up 2 bases, with 8 bases separating them. This CDR3 is 14 amino acids long. The CDR3 sequence is CASSQSRTTYEQYF. The CDR3 DNA reads TGCGCCAGCAGTCAATCAAGAACTACCTACGAGCAGTACTTC.

The chain combines TRBV14 with TRBJ1-1; 9 nucleotides line up with TRBD1. The CDR3 runs to 16 residues. V lost 3 bases to trimming and J lost 4 bases; unmatched junction nucleotides: 9. CDR1 and CDR2 (germline): SGHDN, FVKESK. CDR3 in amino acids: CASSQPGQGLSTEAFF. CDR3 sequence (DNA): TGTGCCAGCAGCCAGCCGGGACAGGGTTTAAGCACTGAAGCTTTCTTT.

The rearrangement uses TRBV18 and TRBJ1-2; 10 bases align to TRBD1. Germline lookup yields CDR1 KGHSH and CDR2 LQKENI. V shed 5 bases and J 8 bases; nucleotides not matched to a gene: 5. The CDR3 is 13 residues long. CDR3 coding DNA: TGTGCCAGCTCAGGAGGACAGGGGGACGGCTACACCTTC. Translating it yields CASSGGQGDGYTF.

This clone was recorded once. The rearrangement uses TRBV4-2 and TRBJ1-2; D might be TRBD1 (6 bases). Germline assignment: CDR1 LGHNA and CDR2 YNFKEQ. Between the trimmed V and J ends, which lost 0 bases and 4 bases, there was a span of 12 bases. The CDR3 extends over 15 amino acids. The CDR3 DNA reads TGTGCCAGCAGCCAAGATTTTAGACAGGCCTATGGCTACACCTTC. Its protein is CASSQDFRQAYGYTF.

V is TRBV20-1 and J is TRBJ1-1; no clear D gene. CDR3 length equals 11 residues. Germline CDR1 is DFQATT and CDR2 is SNEGSKA (reference sequence). Between the trimmed V and J ends, which lost 8 bases and 2 bases, there was a span of 9 bases. This CDR3 reads CSLRGNTEAFF. The CDR3 DNA reads as TGCAGTCTCCGGGGAAACACTGAAGCTTTCTTT.